Sequencing of this TCR beta chain was carried out in a study of molecular identifiers for immune sequencing clone quantification. Findings of the study overall: Highly expanded clones may be undercounted when identical TCR molecules share barcodes. Over 99% of effector molecules, but under 1% in naive cells, were held by clones with more than 20 RNA copies.

This CDR3 contains 17 residues. Germline values: CDR1 SGHDN, CDR2 FVKESK. TCRdb redid the calling of the PCR reads with MiXCR, one entry per CDR3 protein. The sample comprises roughly 100,000 distinct CDR3 sequences, about 35% of which are singletons, and about a tenth rests with the top ten. A remark on this clonotype: Its antigen is still unknown. Sequence at one end of the junction differs from germline and may be a read error.

This sequence originates from a human donor in good health. Some libraries in this study had Jurkat cell RNA spiked in. Sequencing was carried out using naive CD8+ T cells from blood, with Jurkat cell RNA spiked in. Subset given: FACS-sorted CD8+CD4-CCR7+CD45RA+ naive T cells. The rearrangement links TRBV14 to TRBJ2-2; TRBD2 agrees at 7 bases. CDR3 loop: CASSLLRAGALTGELLF. The CDR3 region has the DNA TGTGCCAGCAGCCTCCTCCGTGCGGGAGCTCTCACCGGGGAGCTGTTATTT.